This T cell receptor (beta chain) was observed in a study of OX40 agonist ivuxolimab in advanced cancers. For the study at large: Therapy given before enrollment (anti-PD-1, anti-PD-L1 or anti-CTLA-4) was allowed, and around 44% had some.

Clones were sequenced by immunoSEQ multiplex PCR, and TCRdb holds only the in-frame ones, with some missing. This table holds roughly 58,000 clones, over 90% found once. Autoimmune disease history or systemic immunosuppression was exclusionary. The CDR3 is 12 amino acids. V was clipped by 3 bases and J by 9 bases, with 8 bases between them. Germline-derived CDR1 and CDR2 are LNHDA and SQIVND (reference sequence). The rearrangement joins TRBV19 to TRBJ2-2; D uncertain. Specimen: CD4+ or CD8+ T cells sorted from blood, collected in a trial of the OX40 agonist ivuxolimab. This clonotype originated in an adult with an advanced solid tumor such as melanoma, head and neck, liver or kidney cancer. The CDR3 spells CASSMIAWELFF. DNA of the CDR3: TGTGCCAGTAGTATGATTGCTTGGGAGCTGTTTTTT.